The 20 T cell receptor beta chains reported below all come from one sample, sequenced in a study of sequential checkpoint blockade in melanoma. Sequencing was performed with immunoSEQ multiplex PCR; in TCRdb, only in-frame clones are kept and a portion is missing. The repertoire consists of about 28,000 clones, with around nine tenths occurring once and the leading ten covering 12% to 15%. As to treatment: randomized to nivolumab then ipilimumab (arm A) or the reverse (arm B). This material consisted of CD8+ T cells sorted from blood (inferred from file names), taken from a patient given nivolumab and ipilimumab in sequence. These receptors came from a human donor with melanoma.

The genes are TRBV14 and TRBJ1-1; no clear D gene. Trimming stripped 4 bases from V and 7 bases from J, with 7 bases between. The CDR3 has 11 residues. Germline V lookup: CDR1 SGHDN, CDR2 FVKESK. CDR3 coding DNA: TGTGCCAGCAGCCCCGGGAGTGAAGCTTTCTTT. It encodes CASSPGSEAFF.

The J gene is TRBJ2-1, the V gene TRBV18, with D perhaps TRBD2 (5 bases). The germline V gene encodes CDR1 KGHSH and CDR2 LQKENI. V lost 5 bases and J 7 bases, leaving 12 bases between the germline ends. The CDR3 consists of 13 residues. CDR3 in DNA: TGTGCCAGCTCAGTGGAGGTCAGGAATGAGCAGTTCTTC. It codes for CASSVEVRNEQFF.

This clone was picked up a small number of times. The rearrangement uses TRBV28 and TRBJ2-7, with 10 bases fitting TRBD1. This CDR3 has 13 amino acids. The junction had 6 bases not matched to a gene; V was cut back by 8 bases and J by 5 bases. The germline V gene encodes CDR1 MDHEN and CDR2 SYDVKM. CDR3: CASRGTGVDEQYF. CDR3 coding DNA: TGTGCCAGCCGAGGGACAGGGGTCGACGAGCAGTACTTC. The entire variable domain, with the rest obtained from reference TRBV28 and TRBJ2-7, is as follows: DVKVTQSSRYLVKRTGEKVFLECVQDMDHENMFWYRQDPGLGLRLIYFSYDVKMKEKGDIPEGYSVSREKKERFSLILESASTNQTSMYLCASRGTGVDEQYFGPGTRLTVT.

The chain recombines TRBV4-3 with TRBJ2-3; 13 nucleotides line up with TRBD2. The CDR3 runs to 17 residues. J was trimmed by 6 bases and V by 3 bases; bases with no gene match: 9. Germline V gene data show CDR1 as LGHNA and CDR2 as YSLEER. DNA for the CDR3: TGCGCCAGCAGCCACGGACTAGCGGGAGTGGTCTCGGATACGCAGTATTTT. Amino acid sequence: CASSHGLAGVVSDTQYF.

In its sample, this clone was seen once. The gene calls are TRBV7-6 and TRBJ2-2; D is unclear. The germline gives CDR1 SGHVS, CDR2 FNYEAQ. The length of the CDR3 is 14 residues. V lost 2 bases to trimming and J lost 6 bases, with 10 bases between them. DNA of the CDR3: TGTGCCAGCAGCTTAACCACAAGCGCCGGGGAGCTGTTTTTT. It specifies CASSLTTSAGELFF.

This chain joins TRBV2 and TRBJ2-1, with D possibly matching TRBD2 (6 bases). Germline V gene data show CDR1 as SNHLY and CDR2 as FYNNEI. The V and J ends lost 8 bases and 1 base respectively, with 18 bases between them. There are 16 residues in the CDR3. Written as DNA, the CDR3 is TGTGCCAGCTCAGTGGCGGGGTACAGTTCCTACAATGAGCAGTTCTTC. This codes for CASSVAGYSSYNEQFF. Full variable domain (remainder filled in from reference TRBV2 and TRBJ2-1): EPEVTQTPSHQVTQMGQEVILRCVPISNHLYFYWYRQILGQKVEFLVSFYNNEISEKSEIFDDQFSVERPDGSNFTLKIRSTKLEDSAMYFCASSVAGYSSYNEQFFGPGTRLTVL.

The rearrangement links TRBV28 to TRBJ2-2, with D uncertain. This CDR3 spans 14 amino acids. Germline V CDR1 and CDR2: MDHEN, SYDVKM. Trimming shortened V by 2 bases and J by 0 bases, and 4 bases separated the two germline ends. The CDR3 loop reads CASSLRANTGELFF. DNA of the CDR3: TGTGCCAGCAGTTTAAGAGCGAACACCGGGGAGCTGTTTTTT.

This chain uses TRBV11-2 with TRBJ2-5; D is possibly TRBD2 (5 bases). Trimming took off 1 base at V and 11 bases at J, with 17 bases between the two ends. CDR1 is SGHAT and CDR2 is FQNNGV in the germline V gene. The CDR3 is made up of 14 amino acids. The CDR3 loop is CASSLGWYEGHQYF. CDR3 nucleotide sequence: TGTGCCAGCAGCTTAGGATGGTACGAGGGCCATCAGTACTTC.

The rearrangement uses TRBV28 and TRBJ1-1, with D possibly being TRBD1 (6 bases). CDR1 MDHEN and CDR2 SYDVKM come from the germline V gene. The CDR3 runs to 14 residues. Between the trimmed V and J ends, which lost 2 bases and 7 bases, there was a span of 14 bases. CDR3 loop: CASSLTGQGHEAFF. Written as DNA, the CDR3 is TGTGCCAGCAGTTTAACTGGTCAGGGACATGAAGCTTTCTTT.

The gene calls are TRBV11-2 and TRBJ1-2; TRBD1 aligns across 7 bases. J gave up 6 bases and V 1 base, and 2 bases lay outside the gene matches. This CDR3 has 13 residues. Germline V lookup: CDR1 SGHAT, CDR2 FQNNGV. The CDR3 here is CASSLGQGDGYTF. DNA of the CDR3: TGTGCCAGCAGCTTAGGCCAGGGGGATGGCTACACCTTC.

The V and J genes are TRBV4-2 and TRBJ1-1; 8 bases line up with TRBD1. The J segment lost 1 base and the V segment lost 0 bases, leaving 7 bases of the junction unmatched. This CDR3 spans 17 amino acids. The germline V gene has CDR1 LGHNA and CDR2 YNFKEQ. The CDR3 nucleotides are TGTGCCAGCAGCCAAGACCCCCAGGGGGCGAGGAACACTGAAGCTTTCTTT. Amino acid sequence: CASSQDPQGARNTEAFF.

The CDR3: CASSWYGNYEQYV. CDR3 bases: TGTGCCAGCAGCTGGTACGGGAATTACGAGCAGTACGTC. The chain employs TRBV7-8 and TRBJ2-7; maybe TRBD2 (5 bases). Trimming pared 4 bases from V and 4 bases from J, leaving 11 bases between. This CDR3 has 13 residues. CDR1 SGHVS and CDR2 FQNEAQ come from the germline V gene.

This chain uses TRBV6-5 with TRBJ2-5, with TRBD1 identical over 8 bases. This CDR3 has 16 residues. The trim removed 1 base at V and 5 bases at J, leaving 9 bases unmatched. Germline V CDR1 and CDR2: MNHEY, SVGAGI. DNA for the CDR3: TGTGCCAGCAGTTACTTTCCGACAGGGGAGGACGAGACCCAGTACTTC. As protein: CASSYFPTGEDETQYF.

The chain combines TRBV6-1 with TRBJ2-1, with TRBD1 identical over 7 bases. From germline, CDR1 is MNHNS and CDR2 SASEGT. The CDR3 has 13 amino acids. The ends lost 5 bases at V and 7 bases at J; junction bases unmatched: 5. The CDR3 DNA reads as TGTGCCAGCAGTACCGGGACAGAAAATGAGCAGTTCTTC. It encodes CASSTGTENEQFF.

V usage is TRBV4-3 and J usage is TRBJ2-7; D is perhaps TRBD2 (7 bases). Per germline, CDR1 LGHNA and CDR2 YSLEER. V dropped 0 bases and J dropped 4 bases, with 19 bases sitting between them. The CDR3 runs to 17 residues. The CDR3 sequence is CASSQESSGGRGYEQYF. As DNA, the CDR3 is TGCGCCAGCAGCCAAGAAAGTTCTGGAGGGAGGGGGTACGAGCAGTACTTC.

This chain connects TRBV4-3 to TRBJ2-7; D unresolved. V was pared by 0 bases and J by 0 bases, with 9 bases between. This CDR3 is built from 15 residues. The germline gives CDR1 LGHNA, CDR2 YSLEER. The CDR3 coding sequence is TGCGCCAGCAGCCAAGAGAGACGGAGCTCCTACGAGCAGTACTTC. Its protein is CASSQERRSSYEQYF.

This clone was picked up a small number of times. This sequence joins TRBV5-6 and TRBJ2-1, with D possibly matching TRBD2 (5 bases). The V end lost 2 bases, the J end lost 9 bases, and 12 bases lay between the germline ends. Per germline, CDR1 SGHDT and CDR2 YYEEEE. The length of the CDR3 is 13 residues. This CDR3 reads CASSLWRYGEQFF. In DNA form, the CDR3 reads TGTGCCAGCAGCTTATGGAGGTATGGTGAGCAGTTCTTC.

The rearrangement joins TRBV14 to TRBJ1-2; 9 positions agree with TRBD1. Trimming removed 4 bases from V and 7 bases from J; junction bases left unmatched: 10. Germline lookup yields CDR1 SGHDN and CDR2 FVKESK. This CDR3 contains 15 residues. CDR3 in DNA: TGTGCCAGCAGCCGATGGGACAGGGTAGCCTCTGGCTACACCTTC. Translating gives CASSRWDRVASGYTF.

V is TRBV27 and J is TRBJ1-1, with 8 bases identical to TRBD1. The J segment lost 1 base and the V segment lost 2 bases, leaving 3 bases of the junction unmatched. Germline V gives CDR1 MNHEY, CDR2 SMNVEV (reference sequence). This CDR3 contains 15 residues. The CDR3 bases are TGTGCCAGCAGTTTAGCGGGGACAGGGAACACTGAAGCTTTCTTT. Translation: CASSLAGTGNTEAFF.

CDR3 bases: TGTGCCAGCAGCGTAGCGGGACAGCCGAACACTGAAGCTTTCTTT. Translating it yields CASSVAGQPNTEAFF. V is TRBV9 and J is TRBJ1-1; 7 bases fit TRBD1. Germline V lookup: CDR1 SGDLS, CDR2 YYNGEE. Losses at the gene ends were 0 bases for V and 1 base for J; bases not matched to a gene: 3. The CDR3 has 15 residues.